This T cell receptor beta chain stems from a study of tumor-infiltrating lymphocytes in primary liver carcinoma. About the research overall: The tumors ranged from about 4.2 to 11 cm across and fell within stage T1-T3 N0M0.

Using a constant-region primer together with ProtoScript II reverse transcriptase, TCR beta cDNA was made from roughly 500 ng of total RNA. Generation of the TCR beta libraries relied on three nested multiplex PCR rounds using slightly modified ARM-PCR. The first two PCR rounds, roughly 9 cycles each, used TRBV1-TRBV30 forward primers and a C-beta reverse primer. TCRdb fed the multiplex PCR reads into MiXCR, producing one record per CDR3 protein. This sample has about 23,000 distinct CDR3 sequences, with approximately 80% found just once. Bulk tissue was left unsorted, and RNA and DNA were co-extracted from 20-30 mg of it. A note on this clonotype: Its specificity is not known.

Trimming left V 2 bases short and J 2 bases short, with 13 bases between. In germline, CDR1 is SGHNT, CDR2 YYREEE (reference sequence). The CDR3 loop spans 15 amino acids. Notes on the study in general: A significantly higher top-250-clone fraction was found in tumors than in blood (p = 0.039).

Sample: liver tumor tissue from sampling region 5. Indicated subset: tumor region T5, tumor centre. The receptor was isolated from a woman in her twenties or thirties with primary liver carcinoma and hepatitis B virus infection. The chain is built from TRBV5-4 and TRBJ2-5; D is perhaps TRBD2 (6 bases). CDR3 sequence reads: CASSFRIGGQETQYF. The CDR3 DNA is TGTGCCAGCAGCTTTCGGATAGGAGGGCAAGAGACCCAGTACTTC.